Below, 17 T cell receptor beta chains from the same sample are listed, as sequenced in a study of T cells after yellow fever vaccination. Each CDR3 protein gets one entry after TCRdb re-called the 5' RACE reads with MiXCR. The sample contains some 290,000 distinct CDR3 sequences, roughly a tenth of which appear only once. The sample was CD4+ T cells sorted from PBMCs, taken 45 days after the yellow fever booster vaccination. These receptors were taken from a man aged 18-30 years who received the YFV17D yellow fever vaccine.

The chain uses TRBV7-2 and TRBJ2-2; D is unclear. Deletions cut 5 bases from V and 1 base from J, with 11 bases between. Germline V gene lookup returns CDR1 SGHTA and CDR2 FQGNSA. The CDR3 is made up of 15 amino acids. CDR3 bases: TGTGCCAGCAGCCAACGGACCCTGAACACCGGGGAGCTGTTTTTT. This gives the protein CASSQRTLNTGELFF.

This chain connects TRBV5-1 to TRBJ2-7; no reliable D call. The germline V gene encodes CDR1 SGHRS and CDR2 YFSETQ. This CDR3 has 15 residues. Trimming took off 4 bases at V and 1 base at J, with 15 bases between the two ends. CDR3 bases: TGCGCCAGCAGCCCACGGTCCCAGGTGTCCTACGAGCAGTACTTC. This sequence encodes CASSPRSQVSYEQYF.

This clonotype was detected a few times. This chain joins TRBV6-5 and TRBJ2-1, with D perhaps TRBD2 (6 bases). V dropped 2 bases and J dropped 6 bases, with 11 bases sitting between them. This CDR3 has 14 residues. CDR1 and CDR2 (germline): MNHEY, SVGAGI. The CDR3 reads CASSYAGSRNEQFF. CDR3 bases: TGTGCCAGCAGTTACGCGGGAAGCCGCAATGAGCAGTTCTTC.

This clonotype was found a few times. The chain links TRBV29-1 to TRBJ2-7; D possibly matches TRBD1 or TRBD2 (5 bases each). V was pared by 8 bases and J by 0 bases, with 20 bases between. The CDR3 is made up of 15 amino acids. The germline V gene encodes CDR1 SQVTM and CDR2 ANQGSEA. CDR3 in DNA: TGCAGCCTTGCTAGGGGAGAGTATTTCTCCTACGAGCAGTACGTC. Translated, it gives CSLARGEYFSYEQYV.

V gene TRBV19 combines with J gene TRBJ2-3, with D tentatively TRBD1 (6 bases). This CDR3 has 15 amino acids. The germline gives CDR1 LNHDA, CDR2 SQIVND (reference sequence). V lost 3 bases and J lost 2, with 12 bases in between. CDR3 in DNA: TGTGCCAGTAGTATCACAGGGACACACACAGATACGCAGTATTTT. Translated: CASSITGTHTDTQYF.

This clonotype was found a few times. V gene TRBV12-3 or TRBV12-4 combines with J gene TRBJ1-2; no definite D call. CDR3 length: 11 amino acids. V shed 5 bases and J shed 5 bases, with 6 bases lying between them. CDR3 nucleotide sequence: TGTGCCAGCAGTATCCAGTATGGCTACACCTTC. This codes for CASSIQYGYTF.

This clonotype was found a few times. The V gene is TRBV6-5, the J gene TRBJ2-7; the D is unclear. The CDR3 is 14 amino acids. Trimming left V 6 bases short and J 5 bases short, with 17 bases between. CDR1 and CDR2 from the germline V gene are MNHEY and SVGAGI. The CDR3, as DNA: TGTGCCAGCAGAAGGATCACGAGGTCGGACGAGCAGTACTTC. It is translated as CASRRITRSDEQYF.

The J gene is TRBJ2-5, the V gene TRBV6-6; 10 bases are shared with TRBD1. The V and J ends lost 6 bases and 3 bases, in that order; junction bases with no gene match: 7. Germline V gives CDR1 MNHNY, CDR2 SVGAGI (reference sequence). CDR3 length: 15 residues. The CDR3 sequence: CASRSTGTGEETQYF. CDR3 nucleotide sequence: TGTGCCAGCAGATCCACCGGGACAGGGGAAGAGACCCAGTACTTC.

The genes are TRBV4-3 and TRBJ2-3; 10 bases align to TRBD2. The CDR3 totals 16 residues. The V gene's germline CDR1 is LGHNA and CDR2 YSLEER. V trimming: 4 bases; J trimming: 4 bases; junction bases outside the gene matches: 8. The DNA for the CDR3 is TGCGCCAGCAGCCTCATGAGCGGGGGGGCCTCAGATACGCAGTATTTT. Protein: CASSLMSGGASDTQYF.

V is TRBV3-1 and J is TRBJ1-3; D unresolved. Germline CDR1 LGHDT, CDR2 YNNKEL (reference sequence). The CDR3 is 15 residues long. Trimming left V 3 bases short and J 0 bases short, with 9 bases between. The DNA for the CDR3 is TGTGCCAGCAGCCACTCGACGGGCTCTGGAAACACCATATATTTT. Translation gives CASSHSTGSGNTIYF.

The CDR3 is CASRRDSNIYNEQFF. CDR3 bases: TGTGCCAGCAGACGGGACAGCAACATCTACAATGAGCAGTTCTTC. The chain couples TRBV6-1 to TRBJ2-1, with TRBD1 matching over 7 bases. J was trimmed by 3 bases and V by 6 bases; bases with no gene match: 8. Germline V gene data show CDR1 as MNHNS and CDR2 as SASEGT. The CDR3 is 15 residues long.

This clonotype was found many times. A junction boundary mismatches the germline segment, possibly from a read error. J is TRBJ1-2 and V is TRBV10-2; D might be TRBD1 (5 bases). In germline, CDR1 is WSHSY, CDR2 SAAADI. The CDR3 has 16 amino acids. For the CDR3, the DNA is TGCGCCAGCAGCGAGTGGGGGACTGACCTCTTCTATGGCTACACCTTC. Encoded protein: CASSEWGTDLFYGYTF.

The table lists this clonotype with a few counts. The chain has TRBV12-3 or TRBV12-4 and TRBJ2-1; no reliable D call. The CDR3 consists of 14 residues. The V gene lost 2 bases and the J gene lost 6 bases, with 11 bases spanning the gap. CDR3 region: CASSLSAGRNEQFF. DNA of the CDR3: TGTGCCAGCAGTTTATCAGCCGGGCGCAATGAGCAGTTCTTC.

This clonotype was detected many times. CDR3 nucleotide sequence: TGCGCCAGCAGCTTGGACCCGGTTGGAAACACCATATATTTT. Translating it yields CASSLDPVGNTIYF. The V and J genes are TRBV5-1 and TRBJ1-3, with D hard to call. The germline V and J ends were trimmed by 0 bases and 3 bases, with 7 bases remaining between them. CDR3 length: 14 amino acids. Per germline, CDR1 SGHRS and CDR2 YFSETQ. Together with reference TRBV5-1 and TRBJ1-3, the CDR3 gives the full variable domain: KAGVTQTPRYLIKTRGQQVTLSCSPISGHRSVSWYQQTPGQGLQFLFEYFSETQRNKGNFPGRFSGRQFSNSRSEMNVSTLELGDSALYLCASSLDPVGNTIYFGEGSWLTVV.

V is TRBV9 and J is TRBJ1-4, with a possible D match to TRBD1 (6 bases). This CDR3 spans 14 amino acids. Germline V gene data show CDR1 as SGDLS and CDR2 as YYNGEE. V was cut by 2 bases and J by 1 base, with 6 bases left in between. The CDR3 region has the DNA TGTGCCAGCAGCGTGACAGGAACTAATGAAAAACTGTTTTTT. The encoded protein is CASSVTGTNEKLFF.

The chain employs TRBV7-2 and TRBJ2-7; 9 nucleotides align to TRBD1. Trimming took 5 bases from V and 5 from J; bases not matched to a gene: 10. In germline, CDR1 is SGHTA, CDR2 FQGNSA. The CDR3 consists of 15 residues. The CDR3 region has the DNA TGTGCCAGCAGCACGGACAGGGGAGTCGTCAACGAGCAGTACTTC. This sequence encodes CASSTDRGVVNEQYF.

This chain uses TRBV18 with TRBJ1-5; D perhaps matches TRBD1 (6 bases). V was pared by 4 bases and J by 4 bases, with 11 bases between. The length of the CDR3 is 14 residues. CDR1 and CDR2 (germline): KGHSH, LQKENI. CDR3 in amino acids: CASSLDRLNQPQHF. The CDR3 DNA sequence: TGTGCCAGCTCACTCGACAGGCTAAATCAGCCCCAGCATTTT.